The clone carrying this TCR beta chain appeared a single time. Its antigen remains unknown. Time point here: pretreatment peripheral blood. Each patient gave between 1 and 8 samples, pretreatment and on-treatment. This specimen comes from a study of PD-L1 blockade in urothelial cancer. Study background: From 0 to 3 prior chemotherapy regimens had been given to the patients.

Study-wide results and caveats: Pretreatment peripheral blood TCR clonality that fell below the median predicted better survival among the patients studied.

Each PCR had synthetic TCR analog templates added to it as a spike-in. Libraries were prepared by immunoSEQ multiplex PCR; TCRdb keeps only in-frame clonotypes and omits some of them. The sample contains about 70,000 clones, 90% of which appear only once. V shed 2 bases and J shed 0 bases, with 8 bases lying between them. The CDR3 totals 16 residues. Germline V gene data show CDR1 as MDHEN and CDR2 as SYDVKM. The chain recombines TRBV28 with TRBJ2-6, with D hard to call. The source material was PBMCs, sampled around atezolizumab (anti-PD-L1) treatment. The receptor's source is a man in his 70s with urothelial cancer. The chain's CDR3 is CASSLAVTSGANVLTF. CDR3 DNA: TGTGCCAGCAGTTTAGCGGTTACCTCTGGGGCCAACGTCCTGACTTTC. The full variable domain, in which reference TRBV28 and TRBJ2-6 provide the parts outside the CDR3, is DVKVTQSSRYLVKRTGEKVFLECVQDMDHENMFWYRQDPGLGLRLIYFSYDVKMKEKGDIPEGYSVSREKKERFSLILESASTNQTSMYLCASSLAVTSGANVLTFGAGSRLTVL.